These T cell receptor beta chains were read from a single sample in a study of blood T cell repertoires in COVID-19. Produced via immunoSEQ multiplex PCR; TCRdb's table is partial and in-frame only. The repertoire holds roughly 99,000 clones, with about 80% as singletons. The material sequenced was peripheral blood. The receptor set was obtained from a man in his 70s with acute or convalescent COVID-19. The CDR3 runs from the conserved cysteine through the conserved F or W. D genes are given only for firm matches. Some rows have no size entry. The others give once, few or many, or a class for an expanded clone.

j_call v_call d_call clone_size cdr3_nt cdr3_aa
TRBJ2-1 TRBV3-1/TRBV3-2 . . TGTGCCAGCAGCCAATCCAGAGAGCAGTTCTTC CASSQSREQFF
TRBJ1-2 TRBV25-1 TRBD1 . TGTGCCAGCAGCCAGCCGGGACAGGGGGACTACACCTTC CASSQPGQGDYTF
TRBJ1-5 TRBV12-3/TRBV12-4 . . TGTGCCAGCAGTTTGGCTAGCAATCAGCCCCAGCATTTT CASSLASNQPQHF
TRBJ2-1 TRBV25-1 . . TGTGCCAGCAGTGACCCTCCCGGGTCCTACGGTTACAATGAGCAGTTCTTC CASSDPPGSYGYNEQFF
TRBJ2-3 TRBV14 TRBD2 . TGTGCCAGCAGCCGGACTAGCGGGGGGGCCGCGCCGTATTTT CASSRTSGGAAPYF
TRBJ1-2 TRBV6-5 . . TGTGCCAGCAGTTACTCGATTTCAGGGATCTATGGCTACACCTTC CASSYSISGIYGYTF
TRBJ1-2 TRBV11-2 . . TGTGCCAGCAGCTCCGGGACTCCAGTCTATGGCTACACCTTC CASSSGTPVYGYTF
TRBJ2-5 TRBV7-9 . . TGTGCCAGCAGCTTAGGAAGCGGAATGGAAGAGACCCAGTACTTC CASSLGSGMEETQYF
TRBJ2-5 TRBV10-3 TRBD1 . TGTGCCATCAGTGGGACAGGGCGGGAGACCCAGTACTTC CAISGTGRETQYF
TRBJ1-2 TRBV27 . few TGTGCCAGCAGTCCCGAGGGGAGGACTCCAAACTATGGCTACACCTTC CASSPEGRTPNYGYTF
TRBJ2-5 TRBV5-1 TRBD2 once TGCGCCAGCAGCTTGGGTAGCGGGGGCACCCAAGAGACCCAGTACTTC CASSLGSGGTQETQYF
TRBJ1-6 TRBV5-1 TRBD1 . TGCGCCAGCAGCCAAGGGACAGGGTCGCCCCTCCACTTT CASSQGTGSPLHF
TRBJ1-5 TRBV6-1 . . TGTGCCAGCAGTGAATCCATTAGCAATCAGCCCCAGCATTTT CASSESISNQPQHF
TRBJ2-1 TRBV11-2 . . TGTGCCAGCAGCTTCGAGTCGGTGGGGGGGCTTGGTGATGAGCAGTTCTTC CASSFESVGGLGDEQFF
TRBJ1-1 TRBV25-1 TRBD1 . TGTGCCAGCAGCCCCCATTCGGGACAGGGAAACACTGAAGCTTTCTTT CASSPHSGQGNTEAFF
TRBJ2-5 TRBV5-1 TRBD2 once TGCGCCAGCAGCTCTTTAGCGGGGGGGCTACAAGAGACCCAGTACTTC CASSSLAGGLQETQYF
TRBJ1-1 TRBV3-1/TRBV3-2 . . TGTGCCAGCAGTCAACAGGAACTGACCACTGAAGCTTTCTTT CASSQQELTTEAFF
TRBJ1-4 TRBV6-5 . . TGTGCCAGCAGTAACCCGACAGGAGAAAATGAAAAACTGTTTTTT CASSNPTGENEKLFF
TRBJ2-6 TRBV19 TRBD1 . TGTGCCAGTAGTATGGGGGGACAGGGTTCTGGGGCCAACGTCCTGACTTTC CASSMGGQGSGANVLTF
TRBJ1-6 TRBV6-4 . . TGTGCCAGCAGTCCACAGGGCCACTATAATTCACCCCTCCACTTT CASSPQGHYNSPLHF
TRBJ1-5 TRBV6-1 . . TGTGCCAGCAGTGAACAGGGTGGGATCTTGGGTCCCCAGCATTTT CASSEQGGILGPQHF
TRBJ1-2 TRBV5-8 . . TGTGCCAGCAGCTTCGGGGGGCTGTATGGCTACACCTTC CASSFGGLYGYTF
TRBJ2-3 TRBV6-6 . . TGTGCCAGCAGTTACGGTACAGGCCCGACAGATACGCAGTATTTT CASSYGTGPTDTQYF
TRBJ2-7 TRBV27 . . TGTGCCAGCAGTTTAAGGGGCGACTCCTACGAGCAGTACTTC CASSLRGDSYEQYF
TRBJ1-5 TRBV6-2/TRBV6-3 . . TGTGCCAGCAGTTACCGTCAGAACAATCAGCCCCAGCATTTT CASSYRQNNQPQHF
TRBJ1-1 TRBV7-9 . few TGTGCCAGCAGCTCCAGCGTGGATACTGAAGCTTTCTTT CASSSSVDTEAFF
TRBJ2-2 TRBV2 . . TGTGCCAGCACAGCGACCCCCGGGGAGCTGTTTTTT CASTATPGELFF
TRBJ1-2 TRBV13 . . TGTGCCAGCAGCTCCAGGGATACCTTC CASSSRDTF
TRBJ1-2 TRBV5-6 . . TGTGCCAGCAGTCGGGTAACGGGGGGCCGTGGCGGCTACACCTTC CASSRVTGGRGGYTF
TRBJ1-1 TRBV11-3 TRBD1 few TGTGCCAGCAGCGTTTCGGGACAGGGGAACACTGAAGCTTTCTTT CASSVSGQGNTEAFF
TRBJ1-6 TRBV3-1/TRBV3-2 . . TGTGCCAGCAGCCAGGCAGGGGAGCTCCACTTT CASSQAGELHF
TRBJ2-1 TRBV11-2 TRBD2 . TGTGCCAGCAGACAAGCGGGGGTCACCTACAATGAGCAGTTCTTC CASRQAGVTYNEQFF
TRBJ1-3 TRBV19 TRBD1 . TGTGCCAGTAGTGCACACTCAGGGGGCTCTGGAAACACCATATATTTT CASSAHSGGSGNTIYF
TRBJ2-1 TRBV19 TRBD2 . TGTGCCAGTAGTATATCCCCTCCGGCTAGCGGGGGGGCGTCTGGGCGGTACAATGAGCAGTTCTTC CASSISPPASGGASGRYNEQFF
TRBJ2-5 TRBV7-2 . . TGTGCCAGCAGCTTACTCCAAGAGACCCAGTACTTC CASSLLQETQYF
TRBJ1-5 TRBV7-2 . . TGTGCCAGCAGCTGGGGGAGGGATAGCAATCAGCCCCAGCATTTT CASSWGRDSNQPQHF
TRBJ1-4 TRBV11-2 TRBD1 . TGTGCCAGGGCGCCCCCGGGACAGGGTGACGAAAAACTGTTTTTT CARAPPGQGDEKLFF
TRBJ2-2 TRBV7-3 . . TGTGCCAGCAGCTTAACGGGCGGGGACCCACTTAGCACCGGGGAGCTGTTTTTT CASSLTGGDPLSTGELFF
TRBJ2-5 TRBV2 . . TGTGCCAGCCAGTACCAAGAGACCCAGTACTTC CASQYQETQYF
TRBJ2-5 TRBV27 TRBD2 . TGTGCCAGCAGTCCCCGACTAGTAGCGGGGACCCAGTACTTC CASSPRLVAGTQYF
TRBJ1-1 TRBV19 . . TGTGCCAGAGGTGAGGGATCTTTCTTT CARGEGSFF
TRBJ1-2 TRBV7-9 . . TGTGCCAGCGGTAGGGGGGGAAACTATGGCTACACCTTC CASGRGGNYGYTF